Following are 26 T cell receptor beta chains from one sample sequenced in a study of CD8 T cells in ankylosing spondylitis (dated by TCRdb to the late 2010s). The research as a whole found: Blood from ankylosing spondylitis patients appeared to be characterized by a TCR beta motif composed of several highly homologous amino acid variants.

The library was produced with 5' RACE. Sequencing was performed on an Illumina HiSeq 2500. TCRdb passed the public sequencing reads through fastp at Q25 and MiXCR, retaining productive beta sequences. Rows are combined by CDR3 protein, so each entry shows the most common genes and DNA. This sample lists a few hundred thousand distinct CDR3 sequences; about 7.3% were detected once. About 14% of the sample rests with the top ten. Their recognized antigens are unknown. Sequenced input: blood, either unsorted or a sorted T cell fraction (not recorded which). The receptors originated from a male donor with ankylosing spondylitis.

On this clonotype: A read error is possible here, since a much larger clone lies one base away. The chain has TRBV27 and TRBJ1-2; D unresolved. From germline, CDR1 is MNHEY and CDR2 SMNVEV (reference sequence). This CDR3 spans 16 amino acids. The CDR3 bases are TGTGCCCGCAGTCCGTCCTATCCGGGTCGGAGCTATGGCTACACCTTC. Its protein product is CARSPSYPGRSYGYTF.

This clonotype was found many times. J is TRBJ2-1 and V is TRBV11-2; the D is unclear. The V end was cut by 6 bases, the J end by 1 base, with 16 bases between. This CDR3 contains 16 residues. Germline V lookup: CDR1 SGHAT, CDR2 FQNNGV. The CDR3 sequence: CASSFPRAGSYNEQFF. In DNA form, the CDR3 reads TGTGCCAGCAGTTTTCCCCGCGCCGGGTCCTACAATGAGCAGTTCTTC.

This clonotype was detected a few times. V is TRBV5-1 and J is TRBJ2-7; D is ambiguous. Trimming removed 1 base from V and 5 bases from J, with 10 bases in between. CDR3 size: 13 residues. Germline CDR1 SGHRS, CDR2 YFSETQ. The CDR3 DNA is TGCGCCAGCAGCTTGCCAGCTCCTGACGAGCAGTACTTC. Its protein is CASSLPAPDEQYF.

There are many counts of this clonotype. The CDR3 DNA follows: TGTGCCAGCAGCGGGTCGGCAGCAGATACGCAGTATTTT. It yields the protein CASSGSAADTQYF. The chain is built from TRBV9 and TRBJ2-3; D ambiguous. The CDR3 is made up of 13 amino acids. Trimming cost V 3 bases and J 4 bases, with 9 bases left between them. Germline CDR1 SGDLS, CDR2 YYNGEE.

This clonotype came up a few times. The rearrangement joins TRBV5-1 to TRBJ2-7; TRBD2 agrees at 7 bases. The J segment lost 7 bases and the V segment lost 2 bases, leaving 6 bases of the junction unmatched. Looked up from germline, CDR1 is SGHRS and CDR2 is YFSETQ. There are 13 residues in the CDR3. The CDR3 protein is CASSFIGGSEQYF. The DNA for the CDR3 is TGCGCCAGCAGCTTTATCGGGGGGAGTGAGCAGTACTTC.

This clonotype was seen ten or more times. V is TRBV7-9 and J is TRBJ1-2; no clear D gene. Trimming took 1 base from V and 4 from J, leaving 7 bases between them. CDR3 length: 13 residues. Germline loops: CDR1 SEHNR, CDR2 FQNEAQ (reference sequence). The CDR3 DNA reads TGTGCCAGCAGCTTAGGAAACGGCTATGGCTACACCTTC. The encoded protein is CASSLGNGYGYTF.

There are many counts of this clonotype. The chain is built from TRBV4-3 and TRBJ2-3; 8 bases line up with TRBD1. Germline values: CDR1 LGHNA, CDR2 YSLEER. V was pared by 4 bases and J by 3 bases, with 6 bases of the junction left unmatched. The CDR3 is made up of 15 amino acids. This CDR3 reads CASSPGTGLTDTQYF. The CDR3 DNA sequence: TGCGCCAGCAGCCCCGGGACAGGCCTTACAGATACGCAGTATTTT.

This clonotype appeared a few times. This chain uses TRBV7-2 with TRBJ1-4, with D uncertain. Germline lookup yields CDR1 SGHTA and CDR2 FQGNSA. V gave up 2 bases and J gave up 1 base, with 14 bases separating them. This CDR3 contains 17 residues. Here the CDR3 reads CASSLISVFGTNEKLFF. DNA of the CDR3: TGTGCCAGCAGCTTAATTTCGGTTTTCGGAACTAATGAAAAACTGTTTTTT.

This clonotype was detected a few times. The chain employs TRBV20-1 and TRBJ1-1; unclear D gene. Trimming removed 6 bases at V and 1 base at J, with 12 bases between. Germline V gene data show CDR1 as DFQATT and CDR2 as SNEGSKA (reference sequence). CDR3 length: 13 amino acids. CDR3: CSAPRVTNTEAFF. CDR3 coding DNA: TGCAGTGCGCCTCGGGTTACGAACACTGAAGCTTTCTTT.

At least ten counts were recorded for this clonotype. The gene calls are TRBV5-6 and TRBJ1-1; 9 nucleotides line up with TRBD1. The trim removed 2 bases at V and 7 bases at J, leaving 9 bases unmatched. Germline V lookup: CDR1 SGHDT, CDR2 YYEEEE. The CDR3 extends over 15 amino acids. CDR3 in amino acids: CASSFPGQGTDEAFF. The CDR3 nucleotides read TGTGCCAGCAGCTTTCCGGGACAGGGAACGGATGAAGCTTTCTTT.

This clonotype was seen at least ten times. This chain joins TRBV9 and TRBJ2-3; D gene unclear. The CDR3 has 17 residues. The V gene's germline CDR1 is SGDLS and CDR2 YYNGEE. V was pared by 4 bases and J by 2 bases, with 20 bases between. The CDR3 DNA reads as TGTGCCAGCAGCACCATAGGAGAGGCACCCCACACAGATACGCAGTATTTT. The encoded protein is CASSTIGEAPHTDTQYF.

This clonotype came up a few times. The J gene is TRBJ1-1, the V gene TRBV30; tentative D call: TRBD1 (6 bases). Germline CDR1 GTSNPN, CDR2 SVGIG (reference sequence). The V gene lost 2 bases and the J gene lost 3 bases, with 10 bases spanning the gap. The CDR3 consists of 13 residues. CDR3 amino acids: CAWSIQGYTEAFF. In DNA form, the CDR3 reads TGTGCCTGGAGTATACAGGGTTACACTGAAGCTTTCTTT.

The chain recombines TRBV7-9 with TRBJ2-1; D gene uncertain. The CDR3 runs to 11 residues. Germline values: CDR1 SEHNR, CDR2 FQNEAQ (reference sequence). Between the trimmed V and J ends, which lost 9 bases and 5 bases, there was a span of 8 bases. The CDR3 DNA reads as TGTGCCAGAGATGGGGACAATGAGCAGTTCTTC. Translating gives CARDGDNEQFF.

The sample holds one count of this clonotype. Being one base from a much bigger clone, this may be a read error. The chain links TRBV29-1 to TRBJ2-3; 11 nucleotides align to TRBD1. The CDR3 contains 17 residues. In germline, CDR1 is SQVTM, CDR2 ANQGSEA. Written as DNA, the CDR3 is TGCAGCGTTGTCCACCTTATAGGACAGGGGGCAGGTGATACGCGGTATTTT. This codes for CSVVHLIGQGAGDTRYF.

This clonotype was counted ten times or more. As DNA, the CDR3 is TGCAGCGTTGAAGGTCCCAACTACGAGCAGTACTTC. Translation: CSVEGPNYEQYF. This rearrangement joins TRBV29-1 to TRBJ2-7; the D is unclear. CDR3 length: 12 residues. V gave up 1 base and J gave up 3 bases, with 7 bases separating them. Germline V gene lookup returns CDR1 SQVTM and CDR2 ANQGSEA.

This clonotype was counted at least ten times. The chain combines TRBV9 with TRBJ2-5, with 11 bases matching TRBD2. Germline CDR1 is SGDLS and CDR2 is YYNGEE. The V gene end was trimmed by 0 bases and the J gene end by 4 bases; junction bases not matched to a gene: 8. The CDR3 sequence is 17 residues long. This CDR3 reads CASSVVGSGGAGETQYF. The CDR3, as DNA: TGTGCCAGCAGCGTAGTTGGTAGCGGGGGGGCCGGAGAGACCCAGTACTTC.

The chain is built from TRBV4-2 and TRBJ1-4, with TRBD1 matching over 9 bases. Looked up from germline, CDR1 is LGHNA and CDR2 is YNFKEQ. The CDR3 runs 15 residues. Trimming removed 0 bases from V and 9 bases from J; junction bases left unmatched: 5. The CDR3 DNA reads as TGTGCCAGCAGCCAAGATCGACAGGGGGTTCAAAAACTGTTTTTT. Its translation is CASSQDRQGVQKLFF.

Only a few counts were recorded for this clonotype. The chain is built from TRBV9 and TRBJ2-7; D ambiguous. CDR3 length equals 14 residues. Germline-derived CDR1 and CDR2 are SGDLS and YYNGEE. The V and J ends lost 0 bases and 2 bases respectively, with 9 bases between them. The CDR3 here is CASSVGKETYEQYF. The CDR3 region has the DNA TGTGCCAGCAGCGTAGGGAAAGAAACCTACGAGCAGTACTTC.

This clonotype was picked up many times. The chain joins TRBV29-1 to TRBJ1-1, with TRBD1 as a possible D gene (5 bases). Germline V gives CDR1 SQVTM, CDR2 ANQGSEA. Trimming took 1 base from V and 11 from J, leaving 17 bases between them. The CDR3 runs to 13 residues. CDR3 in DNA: TGCAGCGTTGAAGTCCGCTACACCGGGGACGCTTTCTTT. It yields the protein CSVEVRYTGDAFF.

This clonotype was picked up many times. CDR3 in amino acids: CASSLRGDNTDTQYF. The DNA for the CDR3 is TGTGCCAGCAGTTTACGGGGGGACAACACAGATACGCAGTATTTT. This chain uses TRBV12-3 or TRBV12-4 with TRBJ2-3; D perhaps matches TRBD2 (7 bases). V lost 2 bases and J 2 bases, leaving 11 bases between the germline ends. The CDR3 extends over 15 amino acids.

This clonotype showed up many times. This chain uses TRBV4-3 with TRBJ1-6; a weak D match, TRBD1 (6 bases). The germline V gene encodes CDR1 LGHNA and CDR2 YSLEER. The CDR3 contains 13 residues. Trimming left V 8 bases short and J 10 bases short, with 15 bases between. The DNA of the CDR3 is TGCGCCAGCGGATCCACAGGGAACTCACCCCTCCACTTT. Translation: CASGSTGNSPLHF.

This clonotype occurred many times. CDR3 in amino acids: CASRRRFPESTDTQYF. CDR3 nucleotide sequence: TGTGCCAGCAGGCGGCGTTTCCCGGAGAGCACAGATACGCAGTATTTT. V is TRBV6-1 and J is TRBJ2-3; D remains unclear. The CDR3 runs 16 residues. V was pared by 6 bases and J by 0 bases, with 16 bases between. Germline values: CDR1 MNHNS, CDR2 SASEGT.

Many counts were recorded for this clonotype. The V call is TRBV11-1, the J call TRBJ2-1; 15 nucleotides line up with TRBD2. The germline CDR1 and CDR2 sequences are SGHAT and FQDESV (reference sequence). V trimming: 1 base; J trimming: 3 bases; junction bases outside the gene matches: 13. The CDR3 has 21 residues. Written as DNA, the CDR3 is TGTGCCAGCAGCTTAGTGTACAAGGGGACTAGCGGGGGGCCTATCTACAATGAGCAGTTCTTC. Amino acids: CASSLVYKGTSGGPIYNEQFF.

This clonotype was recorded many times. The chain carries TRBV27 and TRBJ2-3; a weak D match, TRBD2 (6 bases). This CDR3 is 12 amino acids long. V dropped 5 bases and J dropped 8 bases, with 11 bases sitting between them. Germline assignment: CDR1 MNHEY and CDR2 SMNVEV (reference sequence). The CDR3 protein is CASSPMRGTQYF. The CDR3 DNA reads TGTGCCAGCAGTCCCATGCGGGGTACGCAGTATTTT.

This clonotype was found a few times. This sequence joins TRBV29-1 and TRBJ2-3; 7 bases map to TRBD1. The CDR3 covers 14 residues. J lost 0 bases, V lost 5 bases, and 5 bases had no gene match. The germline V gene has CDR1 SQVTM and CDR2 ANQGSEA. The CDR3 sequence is CSVSGTDSTDTQYF. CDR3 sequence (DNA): TGCAGCGTTTCCGGGACAGATAGCACAGATACGCAGTATTTT.

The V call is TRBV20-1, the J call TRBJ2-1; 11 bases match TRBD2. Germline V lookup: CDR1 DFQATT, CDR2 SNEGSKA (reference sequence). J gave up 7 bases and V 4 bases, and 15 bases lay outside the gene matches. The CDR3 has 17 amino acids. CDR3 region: CSATQRPRLAGRNEQFF. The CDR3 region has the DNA TGCAGTGCTACCCAACGTCCCCGACTAGCGGGGAGGAATGAGCAGTTCTTC.